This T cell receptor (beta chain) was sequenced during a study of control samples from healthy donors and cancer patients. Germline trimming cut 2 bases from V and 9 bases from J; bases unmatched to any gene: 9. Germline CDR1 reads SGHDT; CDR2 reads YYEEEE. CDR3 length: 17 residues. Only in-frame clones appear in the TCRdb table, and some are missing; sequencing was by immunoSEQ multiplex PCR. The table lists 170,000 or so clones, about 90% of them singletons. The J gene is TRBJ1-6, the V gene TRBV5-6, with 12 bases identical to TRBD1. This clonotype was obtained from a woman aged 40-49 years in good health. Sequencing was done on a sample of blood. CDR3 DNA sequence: TGTGCCAGCAGCTTCGCCGGGACAGGGGGCTGGGGTTCACCCCTCCACTTT. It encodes CASSFAGTGGWGSPLHF.